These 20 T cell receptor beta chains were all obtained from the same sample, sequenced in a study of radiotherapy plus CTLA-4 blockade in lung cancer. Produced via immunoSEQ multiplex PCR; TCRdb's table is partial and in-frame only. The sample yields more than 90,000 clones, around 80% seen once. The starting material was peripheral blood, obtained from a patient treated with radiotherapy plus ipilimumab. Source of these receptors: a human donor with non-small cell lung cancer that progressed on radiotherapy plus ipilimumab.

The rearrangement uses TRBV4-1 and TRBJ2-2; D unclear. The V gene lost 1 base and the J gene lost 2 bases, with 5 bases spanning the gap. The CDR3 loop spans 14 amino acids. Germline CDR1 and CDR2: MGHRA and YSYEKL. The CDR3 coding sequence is TGCGCCAGCAGCCAAGGGTACAACACCGGGGAGCTGTTTTTT. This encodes CASSQGYNTGELFF.

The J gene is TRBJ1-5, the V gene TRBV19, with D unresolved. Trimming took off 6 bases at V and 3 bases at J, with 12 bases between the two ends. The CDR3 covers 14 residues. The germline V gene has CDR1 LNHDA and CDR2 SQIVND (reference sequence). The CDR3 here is CASSPRTPNQPQHF. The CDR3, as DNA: TGTGCCAGTAGCCCTCGGACCCCCAATCAGCCCCAGCATTTT.

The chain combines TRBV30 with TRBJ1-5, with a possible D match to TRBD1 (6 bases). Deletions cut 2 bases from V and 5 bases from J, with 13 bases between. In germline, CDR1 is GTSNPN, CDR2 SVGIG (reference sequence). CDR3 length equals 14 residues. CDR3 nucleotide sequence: TGTGCCTGGAGTCGAGGGGGGGGGCATCAGCCCCAGCATTTT. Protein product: CAWSRGGGHQPQHF.

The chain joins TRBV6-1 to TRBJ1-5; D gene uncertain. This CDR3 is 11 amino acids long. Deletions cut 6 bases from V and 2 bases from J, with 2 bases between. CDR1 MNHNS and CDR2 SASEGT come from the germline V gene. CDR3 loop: CASRRNQPQHF. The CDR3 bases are TGTGCCAGCAGACGCAATCAGCCCCAGCATTTT.

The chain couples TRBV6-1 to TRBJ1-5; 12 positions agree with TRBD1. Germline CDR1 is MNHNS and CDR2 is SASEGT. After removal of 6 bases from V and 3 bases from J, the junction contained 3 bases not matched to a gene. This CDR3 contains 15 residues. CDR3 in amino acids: CASRRGQGANQPQHF. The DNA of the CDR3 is TGTGCCAGCAGGAGGGGACAGGGGGCCAATCAGCCCCAGCATTTT.

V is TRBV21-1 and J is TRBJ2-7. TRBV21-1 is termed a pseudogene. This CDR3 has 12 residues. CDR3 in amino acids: CASSKGPWEQYF. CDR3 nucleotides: TGTGCCAGCAGCAAAGGTCCTTGGGAGCAGTACTTC.

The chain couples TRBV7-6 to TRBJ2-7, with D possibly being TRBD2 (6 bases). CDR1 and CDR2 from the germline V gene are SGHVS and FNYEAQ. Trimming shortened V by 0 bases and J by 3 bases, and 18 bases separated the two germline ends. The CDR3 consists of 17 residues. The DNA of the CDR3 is TGTGCCAGCAGCTTAGCGGGGGGTTTGGGCGGGGACTACGAGCAGTACTTC. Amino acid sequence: CASSLAGGLGGDYEQYF.

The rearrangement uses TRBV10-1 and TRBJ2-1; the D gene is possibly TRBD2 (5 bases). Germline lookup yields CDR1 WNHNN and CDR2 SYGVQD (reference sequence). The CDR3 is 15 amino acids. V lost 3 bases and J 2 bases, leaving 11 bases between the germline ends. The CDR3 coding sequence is TGCGCCAGCAGTGATGACTATTCCCCCTACAATGAGCAGTTCTTC. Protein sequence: CASSDDYSPYNEQFF.

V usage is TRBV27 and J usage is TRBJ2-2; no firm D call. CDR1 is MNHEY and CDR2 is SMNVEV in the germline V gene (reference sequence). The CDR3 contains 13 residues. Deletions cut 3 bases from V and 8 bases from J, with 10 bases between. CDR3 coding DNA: TGTGCCAGCAGTTTTATCTCCGTAGGGGAGCTGTTTTTT. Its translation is CASSFISVGELFF.

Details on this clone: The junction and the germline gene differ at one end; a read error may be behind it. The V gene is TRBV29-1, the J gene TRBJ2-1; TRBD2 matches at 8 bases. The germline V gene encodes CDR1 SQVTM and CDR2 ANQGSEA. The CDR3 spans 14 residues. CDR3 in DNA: TGCAGCGTTGACCAAGCGGGAGTCTACAATGGGCAGTTCTTC. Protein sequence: CSVDQAGVYNGQFF.

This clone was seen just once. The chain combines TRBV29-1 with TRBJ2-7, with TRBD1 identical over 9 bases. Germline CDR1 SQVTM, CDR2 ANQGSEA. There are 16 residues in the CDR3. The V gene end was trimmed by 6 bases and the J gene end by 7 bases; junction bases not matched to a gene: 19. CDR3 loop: CSVLGRGTGRRGEQYV. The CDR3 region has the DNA TGCAGCGTACTTGGACGGGGGACAGGGCGGAGGGGAGAGCAGTACGTC.

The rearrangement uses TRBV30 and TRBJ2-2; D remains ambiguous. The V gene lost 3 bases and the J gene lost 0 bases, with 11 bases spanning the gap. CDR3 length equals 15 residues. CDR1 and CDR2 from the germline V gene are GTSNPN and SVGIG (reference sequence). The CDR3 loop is CAWRVVGSNTGELFF. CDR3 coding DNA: TGTGCCTGGAGAGTAGTCGGGTCGAACACCGGGGAGCTGTTTTTT.

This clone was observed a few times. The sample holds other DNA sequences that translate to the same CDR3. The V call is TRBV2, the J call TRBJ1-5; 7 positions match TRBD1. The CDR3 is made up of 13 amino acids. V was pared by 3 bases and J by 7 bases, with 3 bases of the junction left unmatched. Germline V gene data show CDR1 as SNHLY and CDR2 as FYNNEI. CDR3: CASSDGGGQPQHF. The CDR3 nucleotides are TGTGCCAGCAGTGACGGAGGGGGCCAGCCCCAGCATTTT. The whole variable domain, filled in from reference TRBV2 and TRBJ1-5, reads EPEVTQTPSHQVTQMGQEVILRCVPISNHLYFYWYRQILGQKVEFLVSFYNNEISEKSEIFDDQFSVERPDGSNFTLKIRSTKLEDSAMYFCASSDGGGQPQHFGDGTRLSIL.

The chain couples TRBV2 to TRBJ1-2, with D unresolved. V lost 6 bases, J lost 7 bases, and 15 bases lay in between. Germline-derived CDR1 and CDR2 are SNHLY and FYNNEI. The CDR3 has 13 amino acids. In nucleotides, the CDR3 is TGTGCCAGCAGGGGCGTGGGCCCGGCTGGCTACACCTTC. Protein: CASRGVGPAGYTF.

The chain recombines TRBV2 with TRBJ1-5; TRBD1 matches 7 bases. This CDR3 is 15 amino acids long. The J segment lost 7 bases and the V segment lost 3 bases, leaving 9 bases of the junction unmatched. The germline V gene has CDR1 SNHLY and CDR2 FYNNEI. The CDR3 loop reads CASSDFQGEGQPQHF. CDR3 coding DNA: TGTGCCAGCAGTGACTTCCAGGGGGAGGGACAGCCCCAGCATTTT.

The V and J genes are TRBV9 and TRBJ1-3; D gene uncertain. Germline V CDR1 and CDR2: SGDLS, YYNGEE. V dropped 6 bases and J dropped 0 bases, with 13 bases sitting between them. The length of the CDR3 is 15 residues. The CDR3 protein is CASNNRGISGNTIYF. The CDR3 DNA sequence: TGTGCCAGCAATAACAGAGGCATCTCTGGAAACACCATATATTTT. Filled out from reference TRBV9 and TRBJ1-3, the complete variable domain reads DSGVTQTPKHLITATGQRVTLRCSPRSGDLSVYWYQQSLDQGLQFLIQYYNGEERAKGNILERFSAQQFPDLHSELNLSSLELGDSALYFCASNNRGISGNTIYFGEGSWLTVV.

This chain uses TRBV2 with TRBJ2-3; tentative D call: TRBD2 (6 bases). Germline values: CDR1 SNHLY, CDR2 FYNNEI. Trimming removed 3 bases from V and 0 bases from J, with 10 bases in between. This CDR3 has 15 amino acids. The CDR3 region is CASSESGTSTDTQYF. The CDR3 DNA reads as TGTGCCAGCAGTGAGTCCGGGACTAGCACAGATACGCAGTATTTT.

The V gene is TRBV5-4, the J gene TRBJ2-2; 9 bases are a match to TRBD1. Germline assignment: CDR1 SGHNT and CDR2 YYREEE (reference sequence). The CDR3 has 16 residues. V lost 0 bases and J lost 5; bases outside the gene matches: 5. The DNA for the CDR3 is TGTGCCAGCAGCTTGGACAGGGGGCGCAAGACCGGGGAGCTGTTTTTT. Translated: CASSLDRGRKTGELFF. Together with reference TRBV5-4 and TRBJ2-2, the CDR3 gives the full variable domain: ETGVTQSPTHLIKTRGQQVTLRCSSQSGHNTVSWYQQALGQGPQFIFQYYREEENGRGNFPPRFSGLQFPNYSSELNVNALELDDSALYLCASSLDRGRKTGELFFGEGSRLTVL.

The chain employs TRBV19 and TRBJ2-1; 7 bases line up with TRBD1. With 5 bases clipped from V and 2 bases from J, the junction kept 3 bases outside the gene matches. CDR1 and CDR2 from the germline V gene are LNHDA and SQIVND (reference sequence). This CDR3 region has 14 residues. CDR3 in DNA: TGTGCCAGTAGTCCAGGGGGACCCTACAATGAGCAGTTCTTC. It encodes CASSPGGPYNEQFF.

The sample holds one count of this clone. The CDR3 loop reads CSGGWWADTQYF. The CDR3 nucleotides are TGCAGCGGGGGTTGGTGGGCAGATACGCAGTATTTT. This chain connects TRBV29-1 to TRBJ2-3, with D unresolved. CDR1 and CDR2 from the germline V gene are SQVTM and ANQGSEA. The germline V and J ends were trimmed by 7 bases and 4 bases, with 12 bases remaining between them. This CDR3 region has 12 residues.